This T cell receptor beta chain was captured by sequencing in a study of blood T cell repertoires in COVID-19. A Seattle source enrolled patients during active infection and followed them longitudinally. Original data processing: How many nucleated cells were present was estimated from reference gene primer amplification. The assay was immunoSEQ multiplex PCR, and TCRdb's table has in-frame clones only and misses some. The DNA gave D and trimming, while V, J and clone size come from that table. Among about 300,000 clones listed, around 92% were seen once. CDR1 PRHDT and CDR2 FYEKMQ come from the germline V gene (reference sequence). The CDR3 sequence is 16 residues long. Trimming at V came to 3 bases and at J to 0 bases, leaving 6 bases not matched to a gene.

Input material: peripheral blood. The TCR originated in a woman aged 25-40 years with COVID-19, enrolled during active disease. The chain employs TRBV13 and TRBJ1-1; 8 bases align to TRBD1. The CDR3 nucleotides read TGTGCCAGCAGCTTCGGACAGGGCAGGGTGAACACTGAAGCTTTCTTT. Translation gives CASSFGQGRVNTEAFF. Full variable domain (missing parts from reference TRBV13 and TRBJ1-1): AAGVIQSPRHLIKEKRETATLKCYPIPRHDTVYWYQQGPGQDPQFLISFYEKMQSDKGSIPDRFSAQQFSDYHSELNMSSLELGDSALYFCASSFGQGRVNTEAFFGQGTRLTVV.